A selection of T cell receptor beta chains follows, all from one sample in a study of blood T cell repertoires in COVID-19. Clones were read by immunoSEQ multiplex PCR, and TCRdb kept only the in-frame ones, dropping some. The table lists about 190,000 clones, under 85% of them singletons, with roughly 17% in the top ten. Sequenced material: peripheral blood. The receptor set was obtained from a man aged 60 to 69 with active or convalescent COVID-19. The CDR3 runs from the conserved cysteine through the conserved F or W.

TRBV6-5	TRBJ1-1	CASSYNRMNTEAFF
TRBV9	TRBJ2-2	CASSVGPPYSGRSAGELFF
TRBV6-1	TRBJ2-5	CASSEMALARQETQYF
TRBV23-1	TRBJ2-1	CASSPDRVYNEQFF
TRBV15	TRBJ2-1	CATIGGYNEQFF
TRBV10-3	TRBJ2-1	CAITTSGAAGQFF
TRBV5-8	TRBJ1-1	CASSLRQGATEAFF
TRBV19	TRBJ2-5	CASSISVRETQYF
TRBV19	TRBJ2-7	CATVAPGQGQYEQYF
TRBV5-1	TRBJ1-2	CASSTGSGNQHGYTF
TRBV29-1	TRBJ2-5	CSVKREGPWETQYF
TRBV7-3	TRBJ2-5	CASSETVQETQYF
TRBV5-6	TRBJ1-2	CASSGGQGAHYGYTF
TRBV5-4	TRBJ1-1	CASSGKAGNTEAFF